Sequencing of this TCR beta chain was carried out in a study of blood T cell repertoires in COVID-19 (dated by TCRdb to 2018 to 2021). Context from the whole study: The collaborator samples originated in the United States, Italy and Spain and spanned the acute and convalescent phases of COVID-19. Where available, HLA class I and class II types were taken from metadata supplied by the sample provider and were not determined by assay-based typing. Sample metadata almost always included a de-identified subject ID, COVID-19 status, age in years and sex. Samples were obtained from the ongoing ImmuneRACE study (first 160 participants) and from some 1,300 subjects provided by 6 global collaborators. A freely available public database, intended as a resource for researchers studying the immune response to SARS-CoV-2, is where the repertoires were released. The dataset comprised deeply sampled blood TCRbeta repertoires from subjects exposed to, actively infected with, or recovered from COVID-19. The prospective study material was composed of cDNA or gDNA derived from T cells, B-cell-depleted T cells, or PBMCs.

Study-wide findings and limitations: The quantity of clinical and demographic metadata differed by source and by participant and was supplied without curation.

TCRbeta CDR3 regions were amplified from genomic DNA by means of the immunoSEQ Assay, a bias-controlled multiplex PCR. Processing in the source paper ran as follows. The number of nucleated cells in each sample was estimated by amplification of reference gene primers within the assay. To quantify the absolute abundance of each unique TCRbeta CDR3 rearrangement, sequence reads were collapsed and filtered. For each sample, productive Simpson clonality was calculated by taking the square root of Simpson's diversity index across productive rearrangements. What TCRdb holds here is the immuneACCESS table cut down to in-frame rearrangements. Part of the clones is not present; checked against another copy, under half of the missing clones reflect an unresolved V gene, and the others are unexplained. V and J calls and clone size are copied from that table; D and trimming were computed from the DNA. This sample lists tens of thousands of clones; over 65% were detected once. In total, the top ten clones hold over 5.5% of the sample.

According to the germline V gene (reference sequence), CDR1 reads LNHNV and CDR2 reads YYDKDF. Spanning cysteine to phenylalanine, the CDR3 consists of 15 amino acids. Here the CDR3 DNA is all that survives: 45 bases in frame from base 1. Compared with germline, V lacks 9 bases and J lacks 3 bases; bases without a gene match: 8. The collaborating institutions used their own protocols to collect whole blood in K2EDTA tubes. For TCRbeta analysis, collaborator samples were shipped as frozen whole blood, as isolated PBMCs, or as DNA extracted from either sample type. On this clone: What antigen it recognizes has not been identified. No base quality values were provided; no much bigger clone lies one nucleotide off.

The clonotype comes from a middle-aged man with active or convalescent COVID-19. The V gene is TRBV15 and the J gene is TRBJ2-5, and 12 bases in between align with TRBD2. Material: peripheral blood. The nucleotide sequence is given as TGTGCCACGGGCACTAGCGGGGGGAAAAAAGAGACCCAGTACTTC. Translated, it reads CATGTSGGKKETQYF. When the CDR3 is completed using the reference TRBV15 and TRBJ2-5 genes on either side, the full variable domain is DAMVIQNPRYQVTQFGKPVTLSCSQTLNHNVMYWYQQKSSQAPKLLFHYYDKDFNNEADTPDNFQSRRPNTSFCFLDIRSPGLGDTAMYLCATGTSGGKKETQYFGPGTRLLVL.